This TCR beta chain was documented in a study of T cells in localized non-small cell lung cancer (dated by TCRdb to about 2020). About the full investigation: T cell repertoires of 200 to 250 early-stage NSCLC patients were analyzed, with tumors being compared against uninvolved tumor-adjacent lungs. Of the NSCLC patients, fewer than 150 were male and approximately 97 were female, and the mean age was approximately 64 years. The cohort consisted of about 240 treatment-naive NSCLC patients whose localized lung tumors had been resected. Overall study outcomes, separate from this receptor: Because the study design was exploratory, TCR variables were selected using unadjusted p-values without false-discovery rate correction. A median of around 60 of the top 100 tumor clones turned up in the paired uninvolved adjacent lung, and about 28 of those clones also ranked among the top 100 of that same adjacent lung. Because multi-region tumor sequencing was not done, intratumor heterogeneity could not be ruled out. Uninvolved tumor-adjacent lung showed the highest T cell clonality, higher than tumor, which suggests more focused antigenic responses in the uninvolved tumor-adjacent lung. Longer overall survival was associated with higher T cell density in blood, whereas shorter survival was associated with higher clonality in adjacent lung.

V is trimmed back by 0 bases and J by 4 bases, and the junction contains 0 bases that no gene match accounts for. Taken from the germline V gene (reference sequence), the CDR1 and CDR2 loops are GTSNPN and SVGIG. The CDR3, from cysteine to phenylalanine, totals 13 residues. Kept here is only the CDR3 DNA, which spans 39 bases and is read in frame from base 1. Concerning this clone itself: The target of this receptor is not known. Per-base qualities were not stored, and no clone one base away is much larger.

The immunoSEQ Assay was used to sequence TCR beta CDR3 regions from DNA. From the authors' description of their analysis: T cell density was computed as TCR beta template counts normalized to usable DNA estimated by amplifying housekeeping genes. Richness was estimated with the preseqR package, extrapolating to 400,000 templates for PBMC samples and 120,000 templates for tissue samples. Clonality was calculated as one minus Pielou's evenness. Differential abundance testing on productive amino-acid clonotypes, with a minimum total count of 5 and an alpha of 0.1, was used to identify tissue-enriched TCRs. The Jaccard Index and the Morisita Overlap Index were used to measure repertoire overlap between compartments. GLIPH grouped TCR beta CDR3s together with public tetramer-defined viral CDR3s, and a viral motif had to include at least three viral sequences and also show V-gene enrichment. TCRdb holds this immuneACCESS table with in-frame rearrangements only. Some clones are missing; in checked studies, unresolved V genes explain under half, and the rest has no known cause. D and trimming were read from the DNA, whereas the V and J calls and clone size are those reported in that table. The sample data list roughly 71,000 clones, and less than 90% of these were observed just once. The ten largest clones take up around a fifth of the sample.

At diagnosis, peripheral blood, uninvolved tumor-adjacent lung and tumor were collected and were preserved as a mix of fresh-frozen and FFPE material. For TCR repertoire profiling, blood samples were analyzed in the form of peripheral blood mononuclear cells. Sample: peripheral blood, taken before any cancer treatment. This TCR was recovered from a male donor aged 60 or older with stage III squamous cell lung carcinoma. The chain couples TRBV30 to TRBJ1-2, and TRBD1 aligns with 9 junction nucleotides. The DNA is TGTGCCTGGAGTGTACAGGGGGCCTATGGCTACACCTTC. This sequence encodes CAWSVQGAYGYTF.